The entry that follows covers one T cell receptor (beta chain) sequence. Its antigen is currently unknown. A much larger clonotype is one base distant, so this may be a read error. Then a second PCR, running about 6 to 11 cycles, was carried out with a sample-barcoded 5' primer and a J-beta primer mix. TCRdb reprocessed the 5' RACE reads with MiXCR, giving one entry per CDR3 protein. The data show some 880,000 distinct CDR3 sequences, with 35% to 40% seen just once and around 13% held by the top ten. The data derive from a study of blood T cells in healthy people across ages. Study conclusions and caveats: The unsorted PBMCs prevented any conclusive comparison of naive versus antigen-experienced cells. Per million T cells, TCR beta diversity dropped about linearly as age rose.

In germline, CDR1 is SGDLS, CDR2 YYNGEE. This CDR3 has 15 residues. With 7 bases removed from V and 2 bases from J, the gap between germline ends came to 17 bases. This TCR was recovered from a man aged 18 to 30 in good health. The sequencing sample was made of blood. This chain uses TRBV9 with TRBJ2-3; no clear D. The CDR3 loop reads CASLEVSYDTDTQYF. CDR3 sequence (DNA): TGTGCCAGCTTAGAAGTAAGCTACGACACAGATACGCAGTATTTT.